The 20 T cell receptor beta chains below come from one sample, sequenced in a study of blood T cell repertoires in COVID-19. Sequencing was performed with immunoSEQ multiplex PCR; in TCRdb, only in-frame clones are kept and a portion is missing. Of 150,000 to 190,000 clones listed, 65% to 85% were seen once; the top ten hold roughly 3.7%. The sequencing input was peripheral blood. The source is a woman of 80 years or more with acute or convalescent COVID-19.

The chain's CDR3 is CASSGQNQPQHF. CDR3 nucleotide sequence: TGTGCCAGCAGTGGGCAAAATCAGCCCCAGCATTTT. This chain connects TRBV25-1 to TRBJ1-5; D ambiguous. The CDR3 extends over 12 amino acids. V lost 4 bases and J 4 bases, leaving 5 bases between the germline ends. The germline gives CDR1 MGHDK, CDR2 SYGVNS.

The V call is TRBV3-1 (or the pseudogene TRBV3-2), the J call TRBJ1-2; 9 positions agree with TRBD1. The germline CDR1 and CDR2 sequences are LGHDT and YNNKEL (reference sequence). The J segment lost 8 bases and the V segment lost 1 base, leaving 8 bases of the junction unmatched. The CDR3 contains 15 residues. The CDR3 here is CASSQVSGQGRGYTF. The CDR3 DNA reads TGTGCCAGCAGCCAAGTATCGGGACAGGGACGAGGCTACACCTTC.

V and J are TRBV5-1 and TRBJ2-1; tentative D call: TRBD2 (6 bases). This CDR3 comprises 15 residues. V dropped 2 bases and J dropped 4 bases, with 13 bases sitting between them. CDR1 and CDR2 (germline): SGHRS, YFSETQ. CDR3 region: CASSLRRVGYNEQFF. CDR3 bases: TGCGCCAGCAGCTTAAGGAGGGTAGGGTACAATGAGCAGTTCTTC.

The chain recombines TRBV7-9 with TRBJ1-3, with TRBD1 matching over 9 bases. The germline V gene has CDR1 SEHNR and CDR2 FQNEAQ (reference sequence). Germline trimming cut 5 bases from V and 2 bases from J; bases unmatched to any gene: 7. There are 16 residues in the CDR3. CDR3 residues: CASSIPGQGPGNTIYF. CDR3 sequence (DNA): TGTGCCAGCAGCATACCGGGACAGGGTCCTGGAAACACCATATATTTT.

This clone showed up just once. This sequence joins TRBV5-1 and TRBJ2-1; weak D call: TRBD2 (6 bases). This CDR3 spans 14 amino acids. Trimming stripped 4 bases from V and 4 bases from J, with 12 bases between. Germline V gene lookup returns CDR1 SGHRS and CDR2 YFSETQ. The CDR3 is CASSHSGTYNEQFF. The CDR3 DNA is TGCGCCAGCAGCCATAGCGGAACATACAATGAGCAGTTCTTC.

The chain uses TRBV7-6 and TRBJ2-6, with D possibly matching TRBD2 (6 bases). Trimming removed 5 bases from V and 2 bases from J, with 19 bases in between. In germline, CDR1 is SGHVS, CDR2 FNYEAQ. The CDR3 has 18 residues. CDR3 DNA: TGTGCCAGCAGCCCAACACCGGGACTCTTGGCTGGGGCCAACGTCCTGACTTTC. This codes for CASSPTPGLLAGANVLTF. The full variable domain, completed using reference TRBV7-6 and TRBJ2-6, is GAGVSQSPRYKVTKRGQDVALRCDPISGHVSLYWYRQALGQGPEFLTYFNYEAQQDKSGLPNDRFSAERPEGSISTLTIQRTEQRDSAMYRCASSPTPGLLAGANVLTFGAGSRLTVL.

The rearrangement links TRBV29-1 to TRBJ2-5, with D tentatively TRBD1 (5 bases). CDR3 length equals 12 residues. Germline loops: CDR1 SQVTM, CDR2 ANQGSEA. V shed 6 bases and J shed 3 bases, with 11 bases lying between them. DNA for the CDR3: TGCAGCGTCGTGACAGACAAAGAGACCCAGTACTTC. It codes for CSVVTDKETQYF.

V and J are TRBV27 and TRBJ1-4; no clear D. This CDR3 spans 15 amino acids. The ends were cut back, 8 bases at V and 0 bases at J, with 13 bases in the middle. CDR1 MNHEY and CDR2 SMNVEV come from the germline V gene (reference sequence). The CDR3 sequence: CASSKRVTTNEKLFF. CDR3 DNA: TGTGCCAGCTCGAAGCGAGTTACAACTAATGAAAAACTGTTTTTT.

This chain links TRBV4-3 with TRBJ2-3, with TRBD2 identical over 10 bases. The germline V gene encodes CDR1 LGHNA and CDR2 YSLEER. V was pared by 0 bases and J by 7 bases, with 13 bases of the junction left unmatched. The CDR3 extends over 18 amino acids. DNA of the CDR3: TGCGCCAGCAGCCAAGACCCTAGCGGGGGAACCAGGTCAAATACGCAGTATTTT. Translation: CASSQDPSGGTRSNTQYF.

CDR3 DNA sequence: TGTGCCAGCAGCTTAGCGACAGGGAAGAATGAGCAGTTCTTC. Encoded protein: CASSLATGKNEQFF. The chain has TRBV7-6 and TRBJ2-1, with 7 bases fitting TRBD1. The trim removed 0 bases at V and 7 bases at J, leaving 3 bases unmatched. Per germline, CDR1 SGHVS and CDR2 FNYEAQ. The CDR3 has 14 residues.

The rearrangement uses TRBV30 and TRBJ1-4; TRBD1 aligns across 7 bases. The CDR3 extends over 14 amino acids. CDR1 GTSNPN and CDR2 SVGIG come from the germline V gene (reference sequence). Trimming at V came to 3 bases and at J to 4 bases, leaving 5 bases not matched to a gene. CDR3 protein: CAWRKTGHNEKLFF. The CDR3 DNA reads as TGTGCCTGGAGAAAGACAGGGCATAATGAAAAACTGTTTTTT.

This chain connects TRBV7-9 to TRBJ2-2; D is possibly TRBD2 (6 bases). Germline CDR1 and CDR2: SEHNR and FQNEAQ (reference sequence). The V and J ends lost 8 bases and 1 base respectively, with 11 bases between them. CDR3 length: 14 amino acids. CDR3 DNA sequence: TGTGCCAGCCGGGAGAGGGGGAACACCGGGGAGCTGTTTTTT. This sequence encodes CASRERGNTGELFF.

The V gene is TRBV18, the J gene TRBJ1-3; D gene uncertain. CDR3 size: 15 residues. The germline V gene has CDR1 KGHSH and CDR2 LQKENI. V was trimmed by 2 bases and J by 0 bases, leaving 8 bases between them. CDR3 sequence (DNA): TGTGCCAGCTCACCAGGGCGGGGCTCTGGAAACACCATATATTTT. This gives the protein CASSPGRGSGNTIYF.

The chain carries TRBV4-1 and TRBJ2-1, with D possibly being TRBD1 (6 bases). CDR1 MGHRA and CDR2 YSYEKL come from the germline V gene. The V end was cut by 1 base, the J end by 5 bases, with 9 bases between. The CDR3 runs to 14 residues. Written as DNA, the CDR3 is TGCGCCAGCAGCCAAGGGACAGAAAACAATGAGCAGTTCTTC. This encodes CASSQGTENNEQFF.

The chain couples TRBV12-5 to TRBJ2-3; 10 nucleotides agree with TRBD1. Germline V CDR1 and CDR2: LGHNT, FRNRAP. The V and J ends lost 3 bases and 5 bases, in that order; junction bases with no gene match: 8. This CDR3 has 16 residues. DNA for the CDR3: TGTGCTAGTGGTTTCGGAAGACAGGGGGCTTTAGATACGCAGTATTTT. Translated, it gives CASGFGRQGALDTQYF.

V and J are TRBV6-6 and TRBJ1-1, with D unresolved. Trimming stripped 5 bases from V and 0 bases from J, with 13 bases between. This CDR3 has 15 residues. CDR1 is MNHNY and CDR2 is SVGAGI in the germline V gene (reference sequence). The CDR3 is CASSPPDGMNTEAFF. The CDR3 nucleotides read TGTGCCAGCAGTCCCCCGGACGGGATGAACACTGAAGCTTTCTTT.

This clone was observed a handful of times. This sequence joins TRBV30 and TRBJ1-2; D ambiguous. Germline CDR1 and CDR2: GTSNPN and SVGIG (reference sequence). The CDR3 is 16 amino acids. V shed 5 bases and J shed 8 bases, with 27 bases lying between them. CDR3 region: CAWGKLGSPLGIGYTF. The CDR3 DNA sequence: TGTGCCTGGGGCAAGCTGGGTAGCCCGTTAGGTATAGGCTACACCTTC.

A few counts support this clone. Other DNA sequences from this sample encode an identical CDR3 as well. CDR3 sequence (DNA): TGTGCCAGCAGGGACAGGGGGGAGACCCAGTACTTC. Its protein is CASRDRGETQYF. This sequence joins TRBV6-5 and TRBJ2-5; 10 nucleotides agree with TRBD1. Trimming took 6 bases from V and 5 from J; bases not matched to a gene: 0. This CDR3 has 12 residues. Germline CDR1 reads MNHEY; CDR2 reads SVGAGI.

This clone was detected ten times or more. Here the CDR3 reads CASSQAQGPQETQYF. The CDR3, as DNA: TGCGCCAGCAGCCAAGCCCAGGGGCCTCAAGAGACCCAGTACTTC. The chain couples TRBV4-3 to TRBJ2-5, with a weak D call TRBD1 (6 bases). This CDR3 comprises 15 residues. V lost 1 base and J 2 bases, leaving 11 bases between the germline ends. Germline CDR1 and CDR2: LGHNA and YSLEER.

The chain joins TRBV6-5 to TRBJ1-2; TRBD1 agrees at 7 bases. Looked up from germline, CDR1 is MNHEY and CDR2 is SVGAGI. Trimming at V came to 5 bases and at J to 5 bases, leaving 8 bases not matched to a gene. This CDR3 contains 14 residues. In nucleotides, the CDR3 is TGTGCCAGCAGTCCCCGGGACAGACTATATGGCTACACCTTC. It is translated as CASSPRDRLYGYTF.